This note documents a single T cell receptor beta chain sequence. This specimen comes from a study of T cells in women clearing cervical HPV infection. Study context: Cases were women with histologically confirmed HPV16-related CIN3 or worse, including a couple of invasive cancers.

Data came from immunoSEQ multiplex PCR; TCRdb stores just in-frame clones and leaves some out. The ten top clones account for 35% to 45%, within a sample of roughly 47,000 clones. The sample consisted of blood buffy coat. The clonotype originates from a woman aged 18-70 years with a cervical HPV16 infection that either progressed to CIN3+ or cleared (not recorded which).

The DNA read from the CDR3 is TGTGCCAGCAGCCCGGACAGTCAGCCC. This gives the protein CASSPDSQP. The whole CDR3 protein is CASSPDSQPQHF. The chain recombines TRBV7-9 with TRBJ1-5; perhaps TRBD1 as D (6 bases). The read falls 3 residues short of the CDR3 end, and the missing part is taken from the germline J gene. Trimming removed 5 bases from V and 6 bases from J, with 8 bases in between. The CDR3 length is 12 residues. The germline V gene encodes CDR1 SEHNR and CDR2 FQNEAQ (reference sequence).